This TCR beta chain came from a study of cytomegalovirus exposure and HLA in healthy donors. Study-wide context: About 200 million T cells yielded approximately 100 million unique TCR beta sequences, as an earlier analysis found.

V gave up 5 bases and J gave up 3 bases; unmatched junction bases: 3. Germline V gives CDR1 SGHAT, CDR2 FQNNGV. This CDR3 has 13 amino acids. Worth noting for this clone: What it recognizes is unknown.

A multiplex PCR was run with 60 Vbeta primers and 13 Jbeta primers. TCRdb keeps only in-frame clones here, not all; method: immunoSEQ multiplex PCR. The table lists 110,000 or so clones, approximately 79% of them singletons. The study, taken as a whole, reports: Among the CMV-associated chains, three were confirmed in vitro as specific for CMV antigens.

This sequence originates from a man aged 50 or older in good health and CMV-seropositive. The specimen was PBMCs. The chain has TRBV11-2 and TRBJ2-7; 8 bases are shared with TRBD1. In DNA, the CDR3 is TGTGCCAGCAGCCGAGGACAGGGCTACGAGCAGTACTTC. Translated: CASSRGQGYEQYF.